The text below deals with one T cell receptor (beta chain). Other DNA sequences in the sample encode the same CDR3. This CDR3 is 14 amino acids long. Germline CDR1 and CDR2: MNHEY and SMNVEV (reference sequence). Trimming shortened V by 3 bases and J by 1 base, and 9 bases separated the two germline ends. Here immunoSEQ multiplex PCR was the method, and the copy in TCRdb shows in-frame clones only, minus some. This sample carries 25,000 to 35,000 clones, 74% of them seen once, and the ten largest clones take 9.5% to 15%. The sample belongs to a study of OX40 agonist ivuxolimab in advanced cancers. The chain is built from TRBV27 and TRBJ1-2; D gene unclear. The TCR sequence derives from an adult with an advanced solid tumor such as melanoma, head and neck, liver or kidney cancer. The starting material was CD4+ or CD8+ T cells sorted from blood, obtained in a trial of the OX40 agonist ivuxolimab. CDR3 sequence: CASSFGQVNYGYTF. CDR3 DNA sequence: TGTGCCAGCAGTTTTGGTCAGGTTAACTATGGCTACACCTTC.